This entry concerns a single T cell receptor beta chain. Its antigen is currently unknown. This record belongs to a study of T cells after yellow fever vaccination. Study summary: Low-cell-number fractions were prepared with SMART-Seq v4 Ultra Low Input. Study results and limitations: The booster response re-showed most primary clones: around 96% CD4, around 85% CD8. Sorted repertoires could include abundant contaminating clonotypes from bulk cells.

The germline V gene encodes CDR1 KGHDR and CDR2 SFDVKD. Trimming at V came to 4 bases and at J to 9 bases, leaving 5 bases not matched to a gene. This CDR3 contains 13 residues. They built TCR cDNA with 5'RACE template switching, a step that put in a universal primer site and UMIs. A single record per CDR3 protein comes from TCRdb applying MiXCR to the 5' RACE reads. The sample records hundreds of thousands of distinct CDR3 sequences, 13% being singletons. The material sequenced was PBMCs, taken on the day of the yellow fever booster vaccination. The clonotype was recovered from a man aged 30-40 years who received the YFV17D yellow fever vaccine. V and J are TRBV24-1 and TRBJ2-1; TRBD1 aligns across 7 bases. The CDR3 reads CATSEPTGREQFF. In DNA, the CDR3 is TGTGCCACCAGTGAGCCGACAGGGCGTGAGCAGTTCTTC.